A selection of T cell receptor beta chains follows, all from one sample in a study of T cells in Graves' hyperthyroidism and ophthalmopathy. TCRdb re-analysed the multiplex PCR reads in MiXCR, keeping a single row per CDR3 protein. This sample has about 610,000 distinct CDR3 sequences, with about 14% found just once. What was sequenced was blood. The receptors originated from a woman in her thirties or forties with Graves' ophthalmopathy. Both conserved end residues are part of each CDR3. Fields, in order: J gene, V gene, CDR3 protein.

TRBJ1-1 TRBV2 CASTRGLGDAEAFF
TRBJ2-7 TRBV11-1 CASSAAVGSGSYEQYF
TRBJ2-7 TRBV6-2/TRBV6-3 CAGSVSRDFTYEQYF
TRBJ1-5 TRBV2 CASRAAEISNQPQHF
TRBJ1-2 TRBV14 CASSQAGAYGYTF
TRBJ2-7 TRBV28 CASSSSYSYEQYF
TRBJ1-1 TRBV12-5 CASGLVRSNSGTEAFF
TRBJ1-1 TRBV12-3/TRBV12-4 CASTHSQRNTEAFF
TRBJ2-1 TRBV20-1 CSATRDPNEQFF
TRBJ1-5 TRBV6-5 CASSFGQGTQPQHF
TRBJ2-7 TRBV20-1 CSARETFLGAQINYEQYF
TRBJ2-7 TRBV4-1 CASSQEEGSVYEQYF
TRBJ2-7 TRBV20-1 CSASRAGGLGEQYF
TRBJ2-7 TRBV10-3 CAISEVPGYSYEQYF
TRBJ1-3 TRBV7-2 CASTSGTGNTIYF
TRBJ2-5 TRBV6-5 CASSYESGQETQYF
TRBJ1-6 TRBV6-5 CASSLSGVDNSPLHF
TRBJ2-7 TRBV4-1 CASSPLAGATYEQYF
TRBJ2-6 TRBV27 CASSLLWVAGANVLTF
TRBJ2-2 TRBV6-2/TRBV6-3 CASINVPSSNTGELFF
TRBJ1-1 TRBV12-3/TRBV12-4 CASTPRDRGGEAFF
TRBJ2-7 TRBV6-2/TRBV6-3 CASSSPNLAGGLYEQYF
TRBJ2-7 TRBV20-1 CSARNSPYEQYF
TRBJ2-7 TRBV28 CASSLMGLSSSYEQYF
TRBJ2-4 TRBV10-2 CASSEGVNIQYF